The TCR beta chain described here comes from a study of CD8+CD57+ T cells in acquired aplastic anemia. The wider study: Sorted CD4+ and CD8+ cells gave a mean 3.2 ug DNA, range roughly 0.18 to 30 ug. Average CD4+ read depth in healthy donors was approximately 9.9 million reads.

Overall study findings and caveats: CD8+ Simpson's diversity showed no significant patient-control difference. Researchers report that about 28 CD8+ CDR3 sequences appeared in both patients and controls.

Germline assignment: CDR1 ENHRY and CDR2 SYGVKD. The CDR3 contains 15 residues. About this clonotype: Its antigen is unknown. At one of its ends the junction is not consistent with the germline gene, which may arise from a read error.

Profiles of TCR beta VDJ and CDR3 were generated from a genomic DNA template. TCRdb re-derived calls from the reads in MiXCR, one entry per CDR3 protein. The repertoire holds around 150,000 distinct CDR3 sequences, around 45% seen once, with approximately 1% in the top ten. This clonotype was obtained from a human donor in good health. The sample taken for sequencing was sorted CD4+, CD8+, or CD8+CD57+ T cells (not recorded which) from PBMCs. The genes are TRBV10-3 and TRBJ2-5; 8 bases line up with TRBD2. The CDR3 loop reads CAIRESGGGQETQYF. CDR3 sequence (DNA): TGTGCCATCAGAGAGTCGGGGGGGGGCCAAGAGACCCAGTACTTC.